This TCR beta chain derives from a study of cytomegalovirus exposure and HLA in healthy donors (dated by TCRdb to about 2017). About the investigation overall: According to a later analysis, the 120 or so validation repertoires were produced on the same platform as the roughly 720 repertoires of the first cohort. The study aimed to test whether cataloging public T cell receptors could reveal signatures of past pathogen exposure. Along with the roughly 670-subject first cohort, a separate validation cohort of over a hundred different subjects was used. To predict cytomegalovirus infection status, the study brought together high-throughput TCR immunosequencing, statistical association of individual TCRs with disease status, and machine learning. What the work shows at the level of the full study, not this receptor alone: The classifier was reported to diagnose cytomegalovirus status with high specificity and sensitivity in both the original cohort and the validation cohort. Subsequent analysis determined that TCRs grouped into clusters in the first cohort also showed a tendency toward co-occurrence across the roughly 120 validation repertoires, and 85% to 95% of cluster scores exceeded 0. The study gave a list of more than 150 TCR beta chains associated with cytomegalovirus. The authors suggested that the approach could potentially be generalized to other disease states and immunological phenotypes. While some public TCRs were present in many individuals, most TCR sequences turned up only very rarely across donors. A later analysis had no HLA typing for the validation cohort, so co-occurrence there was scored across all 130 or so repertoires. In vitro tests confirmed that a few of the cytomegalovirus-associated TCR beta chains recognize cytomegalovirus antigens.

Turning to this clone: There is no known antigen for this receptor. Base-call qualities are not available, and no considerably larger clone is one nucleotide away.

Separate from the approximately 730-subject first cohort, the validation cohort of roughly 110 subjects was the group to which the donors belonged. Receptor libraries were prepared by the immunoSEQ multiplex PCR assay. In the original analysis: A statistical classification framework was built to diagnose cytomegalovirus status from the catalog of TCR beta chain sequences. Not all clones reach the TCRdb copy of this immuneACCESS table, which keeps in-frame sequences only. Checked studies attribute under half of the gap to unresolved V genes and leave the rest unexplained. V, J and clone size derive from that table, while D and trimming were established from the DNA sequence. In this sample the table shows about 200,000 clones, almost 90% of which occur a single time. The ten largest clones add up to approximately 2.9% of the sample. Inclusive of the bounding cysteine and phenylalanine, the CDR3 is 14 residues long. Only the CDR3 part of the read is kept: 42 bases, read in frame from the first base. V and J are truncated by 6 bases and 4 bases respectively, leaving an intervening sequence of 15 bases. CDR1 is given as MDHEN and CDR2 as SYDVKM, both from the germline V gene.

The chain is made from TRBV28 and TRBJ1-2; TRBD1 is possibly the D segment (6 matching bases). The specimen was PBMCs. This clonotype was sampled from a woman under 30 in good health and CMV-seronegative. For the CDR3, the sequence is CASRSTGSAYGYTF. The DNA is TGTGCCAGCAGGTCCACAGGGAGCGCCTATGGCTACACCTTC.